This T cell receptor (beta chain) was recorded in a study of cytotoxic CD8 clonotypes in ibrutinib-treated CLL. Investigators sourced around 2 micrograms of genomic DNA from cryopreserved PBMCs for TCR beta libraries. The CDR3 is 17 residues long. The germline V gene has CDR1 SGHTA and CDR2 FQGNSA. V was cut by 5 bases and J by 0 bases, with 17 bases left in between. Data came from immunoSEQ multiplex PCR; TCRdb stores just in-frame clones and leaves some out. The sample contains 55,000 to 80,000 clones, approximately 90% of which appear only once. V and J are TRBV7-2 and TRBJ1-5; D is possibly TRBD1 (5 bases). The source is a human donor with chronic lymphocytic leukemia. The sample here was PBMCs, taken after 12 months of ibrutinib treatment. In DNA, the CDR3 is TGTGCCAGCAGCCTTATGGGGCCCGCTTATAGCAATCAGCCCCAGCATTTT. Residues: CASSLMGPAYSNQPQHF.